The clone carrying this TCR beta chain appeared many times. This sample stems from a study of T cells in Graves' hyperthyroidism and ophthalmopathy. TCR beta CDR3 regions were amplified from RNA transcripts. HTBI primers were used for first-round RT-PCR of the TCR CDR3. TCRdb redid the calling of the multiplex PCR reads with MiXCR, one entry per CDR3 protein. This table holds 500,000 to 650,000 distinct CDR3 sequences, nearly 20% found once. CDR1 and CDR2 from the germline V gene are SGHAT and FQDESV (reference sequence). The CDR3 has 16 amino acids. V lost 0 bases, J lost 1 base, and 2 bases stayed unmatched. Diagnostic decisions used clinical symptoms, serum thyroxine and TRAb, thyroid ultrasound and orbital computed tomography.

Source material: blood. The TCR sequence derives from a man aged 40-49 years with Graves' ophthalmopathy. The J gene is TRBJ1-1, the V gene TRBV11-1, with 10 nucleotides matching TRBD1. The CDR3 loop reads CASSLAGTGANTEAFF. CDR3 sequence (DNA): TGTGCCAGCAGCTTAGCCGGGACAGGGGCGAACACTGAAGCTTTCTTT.